The source of this T cell receptor (beta chain) is a study of control samples from healthy donors and cancer patients. Between the trimmed V and J ends, which lost 2 bases and 6 bases, there was a span of 8 bases. The V gene's germline CDR1 is SEHNR and CDR2 FQNEAQ (reference sequence). The CDR3 is 12 amino acids. Sequencing was performed with immunoSEQ multiplex PCR; in TCRdb, only in-frame clones are kept and a portion is missing. The sample lists 100,000 to 150,000 clones; roughly 89% were seen once. J is TRBJ2-7 and V is TRBV7-9; D not resolved. The TCR originated in a man aged 45-65 years with head and neck cancer. Sequenced sample: PBMCs. The CDR3 region is CASSLTGREQYF. CDR3 DNA sequence: TGTGCCAGCAGCTTAACCGGACGCGAGCAGTACTTC. Together with reference TRBV7-9 and TRBJ2-7, the CDR3 gives the full variable domain: DTGVSQNPRHKITKRGQNVTFRCDPISEHNRLYWYRQTLGQGPEFLTYFQNEAQLEKSRLLSDRFSAERPKGSFSTLEIQRTEQGDSAMYLCASSLTGREQYFGPGTRLTVT.